These T cell receptor beta chains were read from a single sample in a study of cytomegalovirus exposure and HLA in healthy donors. Sequencing used immunoSEQ multiplex PCR; TCRdb keeps in-frame clones, though not all of them. The sample has roughly 130,000 clones; about 83% are singletons. Sequenced sample: PBMCs. These receptors all stem from a young woman in good health and CMV-seronegative. Each CDR3 is given with its conserved first and last residue. The D gene is left open where the match is weak. For some rows the clone size is stated as once, few or many, or as a class when expanded; others skip it.

abundance: NA; d_gene: NA; v_gene: TRBV7-8; j_gene: TRBJ1-2; CDR3aa: CASSLAAATASYGYTF; CDR3nt: TGTGCCAGCAGCTTAGCGGCAGCGACAGCCAGCTATGGCTACACCTTC
abundance: once; d_gene: NA; v_gene: TRBV19; j_gene: TRBJ2-5; CDR3aa: CASSIVLNVETQYF; CDR3nt: TGTGCCAGTAGTATAGTCCTTAATGTAGAGACCCAGTACTTC
abundance: NA; d_gene: NA; v_gene: TRBV6-6; j_gene: TRBJ1-1; CDR3aa: CASIKKQTDTEAFF; CDR3nt: TGTGCCAGCATAAAGAAACAGACAGACACTGAAGCTTTCTTT
abundance: NA; d_gene: TRBD2; v_gene: TRBV10-3; j_gene: TRBJ2-1; CDR3aa: CAISEGGGSNEQFF; CDR3nt: TGTGCCATCAGTGAGGGGGGGGGTAGTAATGAGCAGTTCTTC
abundance: NA; d_gene: TRBD2; v_gene: TRBV7-9; j_gene: TRBJ2-6; CDR3aa: CASSGRASGANVLTF; CDR3nt: TGTGCCAGCAGCGGGAGGGCCTCTGGGGCCAACGTCCTGACTTTC
abundance: NA; d_gene: NA; v_gene: TRBV6-5; j_gene: TRBJ1-5; CDR3aa: CASSYAGLNQPQHF; CDR3nt: TGTGCCAGCAGTTACGCAGGGCTAAATCAGCCCCAGCATTTT
abundance: NA; d_gene: NA; v_gene: TRBV7-7; j_gene: TRBJ1-3; CDR3aa: CASSEAPSGNTIYF; CDR3nt: TGTGCTAGCAGCGAGGCACCTTCTGGAAACACCATATATTTT
abundance: NA; d_gene: NA; v_gene: TRBV5-1; j_gene: TRBJ2-5; CDR3aa: CASSAGQLRETQYF; CDR3nt: TGCGCCAGCAGCGCAGGACAGTTACGAGAGACCCAGTACTTC
abundance: few; d_gene: NA; v_gene: TRBV10-3; j_gene: TRBJ1-2; CDR3aa: CAISENRDYGYTF; CDR3nt: TGTGCCATCAGTGAGAACAGGGACTATGGCTACACCTTC
abundance: NA; d_gene: TRBD1; v_gene: TRBV7-3; j_gene: TRBJ1-2; CDR3aa: CASSLTPTGGYGYTF; CDR3nt: TGTGCCAGCAGCTTAACCCCGACAGGGGGATATGGCTACACCTTC
abundance: NA; d_gene: TRBD1; v_gene: TRBV12-5; j_gene: TRBJ2-5; CDR3aa: CASGDPGTGAETQYF; CDR3nt: TGTGCTAGTGGTGACCCCGGGACAGGGGCAGAGACCCAGTACTTC
abundance: NA; d_gene: NA; v_gene: TRBV9; j_gene: TRBJ1-1; CDR3aa: CASSPSTRNTEAFF; CDR3nt: TGTGCCAGCAGCCCCTCCACAAGGAACACTGAAGCTTTCTTT
abundance: once; d_gene: NA; v_gene: TRBV19; j_gene: TRBJ1-5; CDR3aa: CASSIDGEEQPQHF; CDR3nt: TGTGCCAGTAGTATAGATGGGGAGGAGCAGCCCCAGCATTTT
abundance: NA; d_gene: NA; v_gene: TRBV6-5; j_gene: TRBJ2-4; CDR3aa: CASSTATGAKNIQYF; CDR3nt: TGTGCCAGCAGTACTGCAACAGGTGCCAAAAACATTCAGTACTTC
abundance: NA; d_gene: NA; v_gene: TRBV7-9; j_gene: TRBJ1-1; CDR3aa: CASMINRAGTEAFF; CDR3nt: TGTGCCAGCATGATTAACAGGGCGGGCACTGAAGCTTTCTTT
abundance: once; d_gene: NA; v_gene: TRBV7-2; j_gene: TRBJ1-6; CDR3aa: CASSLAGSGISPLHF; CDR3nt: TGTGCCAGCAGCTTAGCTGGAAGCGGAATTTCACCCCTCCACTTT
abundance: NA; d_gene: NA; v_gene: TRBV10-3; j_gene: TRBJ2-6; CDR3aa: CAISESDKNSGANVLTF; CDR3nt: TGTGCCATCAGTGAGTCGGACAAAAACTCTGGGGCCAACGTCCTGACTTTC
abundance: NA; d_gene: TRBD1; v_gene: TRBV7-8; j_gene: TRBJ1-2; CDR3aa: CASSPRTGVAYGYTF; CDR3nt: TGTGCCAGCAGCCCCCGGACAGGGGTTGCCTATGGCTACACCTTC
abundance: NA; d_gene: TRBD1; v_gene: TRBV6-5; j_gene: TRBJ1-2; CDR3aa: CASRTGTGGFGYTF; CDR3nt: TGTGCCAGCAGAACCGGGACAGGGGGCTTTGGCTACACCTTC
abundance: once; d_gene: NA; v_gene: TRBV28; j_gene: TRBJ1-2; CDR3aa: CASSPMLREYGYTF; CDR3nt: TGTGCCAGCAGTCCCATGTTAAGGGAGTATGGCTACACCTTC
abundance: once; d_gene: NA; v_gene: TRBV9; j_gene: TRBJ2-2; CDR3aa: CASSVDSYSTGELFF; CDR3nt: TGTGCCAGCAGCGTAGATTCCTATAGCACCGGGGAGCTGTTTTTT
abundance: NA; d_gene: TRBD2; v_gene: TRBV5-1; j_gene: TRBJ2-1; CDR3aa: CASSPGLAGGIFSSYNEQFF; CDR3nt: TGCGCCAGCAGCCCGGGACTAGCGGGGGGGATCTTTAGCTCCTACAATGAGCAGTTCTTC